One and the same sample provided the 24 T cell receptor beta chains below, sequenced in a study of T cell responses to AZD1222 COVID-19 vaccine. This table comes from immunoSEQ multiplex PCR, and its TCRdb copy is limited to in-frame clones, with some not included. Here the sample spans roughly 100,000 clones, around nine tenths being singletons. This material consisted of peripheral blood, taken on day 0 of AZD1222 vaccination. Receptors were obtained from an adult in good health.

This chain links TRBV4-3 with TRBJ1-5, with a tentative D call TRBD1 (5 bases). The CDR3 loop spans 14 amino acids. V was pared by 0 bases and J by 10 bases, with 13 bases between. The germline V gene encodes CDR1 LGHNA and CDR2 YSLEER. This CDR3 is CASSQEPWGGPQHF. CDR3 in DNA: TGCGCCAGCAGCCAAGAACCCTGGGGGGGACCCCAGCATTTT.

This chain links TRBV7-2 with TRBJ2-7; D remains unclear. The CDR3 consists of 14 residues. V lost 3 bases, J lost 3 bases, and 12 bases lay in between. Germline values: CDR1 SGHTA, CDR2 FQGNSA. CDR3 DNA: TGTGCCAGCAGCTTGGGTAGCAATCTCTACGAGCAGTACTTC. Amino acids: CASSLGSNLYEQYF.

CDR3 region: CASSVRDTGYQETQYF. Here the CDR3 DNA reads TGTGCCAGTAGTGTCCGGGACACTGGGTACCAAGAGACCCAGTACTTC. The chain recombines TRBV19 with TRBJ2-5, with a weak D call TRBD1 (6 bases). The V gene lost 5 bases and the J gene lost 0 bases, with 16 bases spanning the gap. The CDR3 has 16 residues. Germline V lookup: CDR1 LNHDA, CDR2 SQIVND (reference sequence).

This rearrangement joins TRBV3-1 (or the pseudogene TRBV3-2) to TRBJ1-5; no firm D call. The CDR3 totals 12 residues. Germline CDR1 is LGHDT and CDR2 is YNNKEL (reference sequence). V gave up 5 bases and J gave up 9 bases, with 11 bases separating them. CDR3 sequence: CASSSSSGPQHF. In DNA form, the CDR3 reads TGTGCCAGCAGCTCCTCCAGTGGGCCCCAGCATTTT.

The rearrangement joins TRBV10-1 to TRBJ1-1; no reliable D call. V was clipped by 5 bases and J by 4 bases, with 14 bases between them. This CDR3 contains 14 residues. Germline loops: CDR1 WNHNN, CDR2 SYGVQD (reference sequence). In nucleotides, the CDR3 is TGCGCCAGCAGTTCACAGCCTAGCGGCACTGAAGCTTTCTTT. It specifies CASSSQPSGTEAFF.

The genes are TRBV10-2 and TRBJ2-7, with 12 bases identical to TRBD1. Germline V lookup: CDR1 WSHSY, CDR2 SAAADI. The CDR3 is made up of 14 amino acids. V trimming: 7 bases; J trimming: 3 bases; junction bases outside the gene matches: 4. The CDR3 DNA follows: TGCGCCAGCACCGGGACAGGGGGCTACTACGAGCAGTACTTC. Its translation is CASTGTGGYYEQYF.

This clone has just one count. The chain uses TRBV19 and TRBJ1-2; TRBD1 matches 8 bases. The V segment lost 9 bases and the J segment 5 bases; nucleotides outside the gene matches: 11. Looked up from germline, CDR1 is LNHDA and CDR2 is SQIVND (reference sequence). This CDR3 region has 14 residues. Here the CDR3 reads CASSGQAGHYGYTF. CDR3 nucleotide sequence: TGTGCCAGCTCGGGACAGGCTGGGCATTATGGCTACACCTTC.

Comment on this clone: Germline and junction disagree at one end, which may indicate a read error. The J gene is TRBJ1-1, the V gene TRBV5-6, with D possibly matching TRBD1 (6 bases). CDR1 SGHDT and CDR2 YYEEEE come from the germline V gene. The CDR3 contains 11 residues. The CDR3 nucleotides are TGTGCCAGCAGCTTAGATAACAGGGTAATCTTT. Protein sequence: CASSLDNRVIF.

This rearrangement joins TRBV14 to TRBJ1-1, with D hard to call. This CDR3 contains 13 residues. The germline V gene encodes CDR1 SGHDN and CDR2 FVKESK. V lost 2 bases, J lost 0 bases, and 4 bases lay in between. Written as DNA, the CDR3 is TGTGCCAGCAGCCAAAGACTGAACACTGAAGCTTTCTTT. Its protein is CASSQRLNTEAFF.

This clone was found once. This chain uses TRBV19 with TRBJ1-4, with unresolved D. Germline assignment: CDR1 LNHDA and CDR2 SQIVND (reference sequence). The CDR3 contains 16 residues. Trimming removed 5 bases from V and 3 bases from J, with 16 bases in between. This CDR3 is CASSVGGSGANEKLFF. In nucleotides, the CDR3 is TGTGCCAGTAGTGTGGGAGGGTCCGGGGCTAATGAAAAACTGTTTTTT.

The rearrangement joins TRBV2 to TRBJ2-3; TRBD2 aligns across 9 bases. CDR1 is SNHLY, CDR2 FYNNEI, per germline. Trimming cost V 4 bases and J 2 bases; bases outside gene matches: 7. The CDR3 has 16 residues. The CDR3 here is CASSVGLAGFTDTQYF. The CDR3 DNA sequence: TGTGCCAGCAGTGTGGGGCTAGCGGGGTTCACAGATACGCAGTATTTT.

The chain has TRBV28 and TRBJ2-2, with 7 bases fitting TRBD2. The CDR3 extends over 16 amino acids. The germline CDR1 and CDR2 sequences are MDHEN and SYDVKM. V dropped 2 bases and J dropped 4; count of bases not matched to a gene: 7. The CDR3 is CASSLLAGVTTGELFF. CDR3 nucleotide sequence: TGTGCCAGCAGTTTACTGGCGGGGGTTACCACCGGGGAGCTGTTTTTT.

The CDR3 loop reads CASSSGPGYTF. In DNA form, the CDR3 reads TGTGCCAGCAGTTCTGGGCCGGGCTACACCTTC. This chain links TRBV28 with TRBJ1-2, with no clear D. The CDR3 is made up of 11 amino acids. Looked up from germline, CDR1 is MDHEN and CDR2 is SYDVKM. V gave up 4 bases and J gave up 8 bases, with 8 bases separating them.

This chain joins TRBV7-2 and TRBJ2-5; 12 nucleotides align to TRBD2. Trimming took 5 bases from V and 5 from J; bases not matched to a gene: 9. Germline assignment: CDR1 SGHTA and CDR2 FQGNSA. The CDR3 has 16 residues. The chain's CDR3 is CASSTSGRIGEETQYF. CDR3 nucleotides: TGTGCCAGCAGCACTAGCGGGAGGATTGGGGAGGAGACCCAGTACTTC. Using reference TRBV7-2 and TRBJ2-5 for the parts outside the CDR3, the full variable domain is GAGVSQSPSNKVTEKGKDVELRCDPISGHTALYWYRQSLGQGLEFLIYFQGNSAPDKSGLPSDRFSAERTGGSVSTLTIQRTQQEDSAVYLCASSTSGRIGEETQYFGPGTRLLVL.

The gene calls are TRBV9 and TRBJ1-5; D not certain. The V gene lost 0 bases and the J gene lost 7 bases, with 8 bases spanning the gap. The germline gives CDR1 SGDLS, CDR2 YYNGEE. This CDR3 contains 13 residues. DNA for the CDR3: TGTGCCAGCAGCGTAGAAGTGGGACAGCCCCAGCATTTT. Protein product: CASSVEVGQPQHF.

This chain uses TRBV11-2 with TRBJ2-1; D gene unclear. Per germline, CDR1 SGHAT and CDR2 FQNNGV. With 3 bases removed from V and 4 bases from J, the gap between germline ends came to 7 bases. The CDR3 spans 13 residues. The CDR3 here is CASSFYRYNEQFF. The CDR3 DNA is TGTGCCAGCAGCTTCTACAGATACAATGAGCAGTTCTTC.

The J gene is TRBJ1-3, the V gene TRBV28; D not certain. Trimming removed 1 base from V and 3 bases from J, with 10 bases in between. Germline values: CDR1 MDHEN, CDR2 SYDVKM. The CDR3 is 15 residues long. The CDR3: CASSLLNRFGNTIYF. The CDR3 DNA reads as TGTGCCAGCAGTTTATTGAATAGGTTTGGAAACACCATATATTTT.

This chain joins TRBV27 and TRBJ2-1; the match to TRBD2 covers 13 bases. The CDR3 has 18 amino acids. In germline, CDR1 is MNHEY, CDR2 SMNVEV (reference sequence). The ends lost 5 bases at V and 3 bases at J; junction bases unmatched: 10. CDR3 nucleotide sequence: TGTGCCAGCAGTCCCCGGACTAGCGGGAGATCCGGCTACAATGAGCAGTTCTTC. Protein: CASSPRTSGRSGYNEQFF.

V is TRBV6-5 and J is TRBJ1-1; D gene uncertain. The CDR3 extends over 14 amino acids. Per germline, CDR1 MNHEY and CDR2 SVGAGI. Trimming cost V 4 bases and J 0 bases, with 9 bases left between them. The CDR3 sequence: CASSSPLMNTEAFF. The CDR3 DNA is TGTGCCAGCAGTTCGCCCCTTATGAACACTGAAGCTTTCTTT.

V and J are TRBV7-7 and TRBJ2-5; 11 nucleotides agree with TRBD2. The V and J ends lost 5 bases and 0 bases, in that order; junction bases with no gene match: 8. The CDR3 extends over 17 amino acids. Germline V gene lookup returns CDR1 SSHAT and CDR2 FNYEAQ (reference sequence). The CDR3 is CASSPGTSGGYQETQYF. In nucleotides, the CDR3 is TGTGCCAGCAGCCCAGGGACTAGCGGAGGGTACCAAGAGACCCAGTACTTC.

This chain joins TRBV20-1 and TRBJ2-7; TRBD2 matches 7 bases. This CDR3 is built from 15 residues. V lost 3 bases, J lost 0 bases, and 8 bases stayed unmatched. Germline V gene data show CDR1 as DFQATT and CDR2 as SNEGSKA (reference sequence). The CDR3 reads CSASRSSGASYEQYF. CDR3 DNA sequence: TGCAGTGCTAGTCGGTCCAGCGGGGCCTCCTACGAGCAGTACTTC.

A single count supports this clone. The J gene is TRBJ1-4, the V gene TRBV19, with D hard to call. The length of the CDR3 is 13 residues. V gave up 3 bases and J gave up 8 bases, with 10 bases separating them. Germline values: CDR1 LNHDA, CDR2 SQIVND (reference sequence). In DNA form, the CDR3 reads TGTGCCAGTAGTATGAACGGAGGAGAAAAACTGTTTTTT. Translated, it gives CASSMNGGEKLFF.

CDR3 residues: CASREGVGETQYF. The CDR3 DNA is TGTGCCAGCAGAGAGGGGGTTGGAGAGACCCAGTACTTC. J is TRBJ2-5 and V is TRBV6-5; D might be TRBD1 (6 bases). Germline V gene data show CDR1 as MNHEY and CDR2 as SVGAGI. Trimming stripped 6 bases from V and 4 bases from J, with 12 bases between. The CDR3 consists of 13 residues.

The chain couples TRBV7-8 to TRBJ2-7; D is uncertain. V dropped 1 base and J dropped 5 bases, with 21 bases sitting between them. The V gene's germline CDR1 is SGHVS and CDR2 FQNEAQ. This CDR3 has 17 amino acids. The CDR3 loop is CASSLGGQRRFLNEQYF. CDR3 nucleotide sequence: TGTGCCAGCAGCTTAGGAGGCCAAAGGCGGTTTTTGAACGAGCAGTACTTC.